A single sample is the source of the 25 T cell receptor beta chains below, sequenced in a study of technical replicates of blood from a few donors. Assay used: immunoSEQ multiplex PCR; TCRdb lists only in-frame clones, some missing. The top ten clones hold around 0.36% of a sample with 90,000 or so clones, around 95% of them seen once. The sample comprised T cells isolated from PBMCs. The source is a human donor in good health.

This clone was counted a single time. The chain joins TRBV11-3 to TRBJ1-1, with a possible D match to TRBD1 (6 bases). CDR3 length: 13 residues. CDR1 is SGHNT, CDR2 YENEEA, per germline. V was trimmed by 0 bases and J by 8 bases, leaving 10 bases between them. This CDR3 reads CASSLDSDREAFF. The DNA of the CDR3 is TGTGCCAGCAGCTTAGATTCGGACAGAGAAGCTTTCTTT.

The chain links TRBV5-6 to TRBJ1-4, with D unresolved. Germline assignment: CDR1 SGHDT and CDR2 YYEEEE. The V end was cut by 1 base, the J end by 7 bases, with 17 bases between. The CDR3 contains 16 residues. DNA of the CDR3: TGTGCCAGCAGCTTGAGCGGAGAGGGCGACGGTGAAAAACTGTTTTTT. Translated: CASSLSGEGDGEKLFF.

The chain uses TRBV10-1 and TRBJ2-4; 8 nucleotides line up with TRBD2. The CDR3 is 16 amino acids. V lost 7 bases to trimming and J lost 0 bases; unmatched junction nucleotides: 8. CDR1 and CDR2 from the germline V gene are WNHNN and SYGVQD (reference sequence). CDR3 residues: CASNLAGYLAKNIQYF. CDR3 DNA: TGCGCCAGCAACCTAGCGGGTTATTTAGCCAAAAACATTCAGTACTTC.

V usage is TRBV10-3 and J usage is TRBJ2-2; 11 bases align to TRBD2. The CDR3 is 14 residues long. After removal of 8 bases from V and 4 bases from J, the junction contained 3 bases not matched to a gene. Germline-derived CDR1 and CDR2 are ENHRY and SYGVKD. The CDR3 loop is CAIATSGSTGELFF. The CDR3 nucleotides read TGTGCCATCGCCACTAGCGGGAGCACCGGGGAGCTGTTTTTT.

This clone was recorded once. CDR3 sequence (DNA): TGTGCCATCAGTGGCGGGTTGAGGGACACTCTCTCCTCCTACAATGAGCAGTTCTTC. Its protein is CAISGGLRDTLSSYNEQFF. V and J are TRBV10-3 and TRBJ2-1; TRBD1 might be the D (6 bases). V dropped 4 bases and J dropped 0 bases, with 22 bases sitting between them. Germline assignment: CDR1 ENHRY and CDR2 SYGVKD. CDR3 length equals 19 residues.

The rearrangement links TRBV7-9 to TRBJ1-4; 8 nucleotides align to TRBD1. The V gene end was trimmed by 3 bases and the J gene end by 4 bases; junction bases not matched to a gene: 1. Germline values: CDR1 SEHNR, CDR2 FQNEAQ (reference sequence). This CDR3 spans 14 amino acids. The CDR3 DNA is TGTGCCAGCAGCTTCGACAGGGGTAATGAAAAACTGTTTTTT. This sequence encodes CASSFDRGNEKLFF.

The chain is built from TRBV11-2 and TRBJ1-1, with D perhaps TRBD1 (6 bases). This CDR3 contains 14 residues. Trimming removed 0 bases from V and 3 bases from J, with 8 bases in between. From germline, CDR1 is SGHAT and CDR2 FQNNGV. The CDR3 loop reads CASSLEGAYTEAFF. In DNA form, the CDR3 reads TGTGCCAGCAGCTTAGAGGGGGCTTACACTGAAGCTTTCTTT. The variable domain in full, completed from reference TRBV11-2 and TRBJ1-1, reads EAGVAQSPRYKIIEKRQSVAFWCNPISGHATLYWYQQILGQGPKLLIQFQNNGVVDDSQLPKDRFSAERLKGVDSTLKIQPAKLEDSAVYLCASSLEGAYTEAFFGQGTRLTVV.

The rearrangement uses TRBV14 and TRBJ2-3, with 7 bases matching TRBD2. Trimming removed 1 base from V and 6 bases from J; junction bases left unmatched: 10. The CDR3 spans 16 residues. Germline CDR1 SGHDN, CDR2 FVKESK. DNA for the CDR3: TGTGCCAGCAGCCAAGGAAGGGGCGGGAGTGTCGATACGCAGTATTTT. Residues: CASSQGRGGSVDTQYF.

The chain recombines TRBV28 with TRBJ2-5, with a weak D call TRBD1 (6 bases). The ends were cut back, 4 bases at V and 1 base at J, with 16 bases in the middle. CDR1 is MDHEN, CDR2 SYDVKM, per germline. The CDR3 runs 16 residues. In DNA form, the CDR3 reads TGTGCCAGCAGTTCACGGGACACTCACATCCAAGAGACCCAGTACTTC. It encodes CASSSRDTHIQETQYF.

This rearrangement joins TRBV4-3 to TRBJ2-2; 7 bases are a match to TRBD2. CDR3 length: 16 amino acids. CDR1 LGHNA and CDR2 YSLEER come from the germline V gene. With V trimmed by 0 bases and J by 4 bases, 5 bases remained unmatched. The CDR3 region is CASSQDRAGITGELFF. Here the CDR3 DNA reads TGCGCCAGCAGCCAAGACAGAGCGGGAATCACCGGGGAGCTGTTTTTT.

V usage is TRBV7-2 and J usage is TRBJ2-7; 7 bases are a match to TRBD2. Germline V CDR1 and CDR2: SGHTA, FQGNSA. The trim removed 1 base at V and 0 bases at J, leaving 3 bases unmatched. This CDR3 is built from 15 residues. The CDR3 spells CASSLGVAGSYEQYF. CDR3 in DNA: TGTGCCAGCAGCTTAGGGGTAGCGGGCTCCTACGAGCAGTACTTC.

The chain combines TRBV9 with TRBJ2-2; 13 bases match TRBD2. Germline V gene data show CDR1 as SGDLS and CDR2 as YYNGEE. This CDR3 spans 17 amino acids. V was pared by 4 bases and J by 1 base, with 4 bases of the junction left unmatched. The CDR3 sequence: CASSPGLAGVNTGELFF. CDR3 nucleotides: TGTGCCAGCAGCCCTGGACTAGCGGGAGTGAACACCGGGGAGCTGTTTTTT.

The J gene is TRBJ2-2, the V gene TRBV5-1; 10 nucleotides match TRBD1. This CDR3 contains 16 residues. V was pared by 4 bases and J by 5 bases, with 8 bases of the junction left unmatched. Germline CDR1 is SGHRS and CDR2 is YFSETQ. In DNA, the CDR3 is TGCGCCAGCAGCATATACCGGGACAGGGGAACCGGGGAGCTGTTTTTT. It specifies CASSIYRDRGTGELFF.

The CDR3 nucleotides read TGTGCCAGCAGTTTCGACAGGGAGGTCGAAAAACTGTTTTTT. Translating gives CASSFDREVEKLFF. The chain uses TRBV28 and TRBJ1-4; TRBD1 matches at 7 bases. Germline lookup yields CDR1 MDHEN and CDR2 SYDVKM. With V trimmed by 3 bases and J by 8 bases, 6 bases remained unmatched. This CDR3 is built from 14 residues.

The V call is TRBV11-2, the J call TRBJ2-5, with TRBD2 matching over 8 bases. In germline, CDR1 is SGHAT, CDR2 FQNNGV. The CDR3 has 15 amino acids. V gave up 6 bases and J gave up 3 bases; unmatched junction bases: 9. CDR3 DNA sequence: TGTGCCAGCAGTGACGGGACTAGTGAGGAAGAGACCCAGTACTTC. Amino acids: CASSDGTSEEETQYF.

The chain has TRBV2 and TRBJ2-1; 13 bases align to TRBD2. CDR3 size: 18 residues. With 3 bases clipped from V and 7 bases from J, the junction kept 12 bases outside the gene matches. The germline V gene encodes CDR1 SNHLY and CDR2 FYNNEI. CDR3 nucleotide sequence: TGTGCCAGCAGTGAGACCCCGAGACTAGCGGGAGGAGGTAATGAGCAGTTCTTC. Translation gives CASSETPRLAGGGNEQFF.

The V and J genes are TRBV6-6 and TRBJ2-7; 8 bases map to TRBD1. The CDR3 loop spans 14 amino acids. With V trimmed by 2 bases and J by 0 bases, 0 bases remained unmatched. Germline V gives CDR1 MNHNY, CDR2 SVGAGI (reference sequence). The CDR3, as DNA: TGTGCCAGCAGTTACACAGGGGGCTCCTACGAGCAGTACTTC. As protein: CASSYTGGSYEQYF.

The chain carries TRBV7-6 and TRBJ2-7; D perhaps matches TRBD1 (6 bases). The V gene lost 2 bases and the J gene lost 2 bases, with 34 bases spanning the gap. Germline V gene sequence: CDR1 SGHVS, CDR2 FNYEAQ. This CDR3 has 22 residues. CDR3: CASSLHSPGSEADRTGAYEQYF. The CDR3 nucleotides are TGTGCCAGCAGCTTACATTCCCCGGGCAGTGAAGCGGACAGAACCGGGGCCTACGAGCAGTACTTC.

V is TRBV6-1 and J is TRBJ1-4, with 8 bases lining up with TRBD1. J was trimmed by 1 base and V by 4 bases; bases with no gene match: 2. The CDR3 totals 15 residues. From germline, CDR1 is MNHNS and CDR2 SASEGT. CDR3 sequence reads: CASSATGGTNEKLFF. The CDR3 region has the DNA TGTGCCAGCAGTGCAACAGGGGGAACTAATGAAAAACTGTTTTTT.

This clone was seen just once. The chain recombines TRBV25-1 with TRBJ2-7, with D possibly matching TRBD2 (5 bases). This CDR3 comprises 15 residues. Germline V gene lookup returns CDR1 MGHDK and CDR2 SYGVNS. Trimming shortened V by 6 bases and J by 6 bases, and 21 bases separated the two germline ends. CDR3 residues: CASRETLPSPREQYF. Written as DNA, the CDR3 is TGTGCCAGCAGGGAAACTCTGCCTAGCCCCCGCGAGCAGTACTTC.

The rearrangement uses TRBV5-6 and TRBJ1-2; TRBD1 matches 9 bases. Losses at the gene ends were 4 bases for V and 8 bases for J; bases not matched to a gene: 12. Germline V gene sequence: CDR1 SGHDT, CDR2 YYEEEE. The CDR3 is made up of 15 amino acids. CDR3 nucleotides: TGTGCCAGCAGCCCGACTCTTACAGGGGGCGCCGGCTACACCTTC. The encoded protein is CASSPTLTGGAGYTF. Variable domain in full (rest from reference TRBV5-6 and TRBJ1-2): DAGVTQSPTHLIKTRGQQVTLRCSPKSGHDTVSWYQQALGQGPQFIFQYYEEEERQRGNFPDRFSGHQFPNYSSELNVNALLLGDSALYLCASSPTLTGGAGYTFGSGTRLTVV.

A single count supports this clone. This chain uses TRBV28 with TRBJ2-3, with TRBD2 matching 9 bases. V was pared by 2 bases and J by 4 bases, with 4 bases of the junction left unmatched. Per the germline V gene, CDR1 is MDHEN and CDR2 is SYDVKM. The CDR3 totals 15 residues. CDR3 sequence reads: CASSLTGLASDTQYF. The CDR3 region has the DNA TGTGCCAGCAGTTTAACGGGACTAGCTTCAGATACGCAGTATTTT.

The J gene is TRBJ2-3, the V gene TRBV27; D is perhaps TRBD2 (6 bases). V dropped 5 bases and J dropped 1 base, with 7 bases sitting between them. The CDR3 totals 13 residues. Germline CDR1 MNHEY, CDR2 SMNVEV (reference sequence). CDR3 nucleotides: TGTGCCAGCAGTCTAGCGCGCACAGATACGCAGTATTTT. This gives the protein CASSLARTDTQYF.

The genes are TRBV27 and TRBJ2-1; possible D gene TRBD1, 5 bases. The CDR3 consists of 14 residues. Germline V gene data show CDR1 as MNHEY and CDR2 as SMNVEV (reference sequence). V gave up 0 bases and J gave up 8 bases, with 11 bases separating them. In nucleotides, the CDR3 is TGTGCCAGCAGTTTATCGATGTGGGGCGATGAGCAGTTCTTC. It codes for CASSLSMWGDEQFF.

The rearrangement links TRBV28 to TRBJ1-2; D gene unclear. This CDR3 contains 12 residues. V was trimmed by 5 bases and J by 4 bases, leaving 8 bases between them. CDR1 is MDHEN and CDR2 is SYDVKM in the germline V gene. The CDR3 protein is CASSLDTYGYTF. The CDR3 coding sequence is TGTGCCAGCAGTCTCGACACCTATGGCTACACCTTC.